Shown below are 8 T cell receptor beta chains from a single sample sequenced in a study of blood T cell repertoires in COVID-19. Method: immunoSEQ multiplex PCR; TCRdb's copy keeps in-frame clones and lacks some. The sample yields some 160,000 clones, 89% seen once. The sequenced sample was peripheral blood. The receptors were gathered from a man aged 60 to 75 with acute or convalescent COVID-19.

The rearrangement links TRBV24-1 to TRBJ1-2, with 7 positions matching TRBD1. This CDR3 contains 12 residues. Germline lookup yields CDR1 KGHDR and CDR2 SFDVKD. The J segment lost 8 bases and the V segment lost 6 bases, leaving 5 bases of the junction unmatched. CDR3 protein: CATSPGGWGYTF. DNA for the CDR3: TGTGCCACCAGTCCAGGGGGTTGGGGCTACACCTTC.

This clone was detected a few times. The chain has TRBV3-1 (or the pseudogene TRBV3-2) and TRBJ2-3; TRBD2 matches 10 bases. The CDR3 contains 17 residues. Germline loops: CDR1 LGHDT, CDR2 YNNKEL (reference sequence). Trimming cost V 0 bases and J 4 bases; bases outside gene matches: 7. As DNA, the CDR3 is TGTGCCAGCAGCCAAGAAGCGCTAGCGGGGGTACCAGATACGCAGTATTTT. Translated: CASSQEALAGVPDTQYF.

In DNA form, the CDR3 reads TGTGCCACCAGTGATAGAGGGATCAGGGGGGGCACAGATACGCAGTATTTT. The encoded protein is CATSDRGIRGGTDTQYF. V and J are TRBV24-1 and TRBJ2-3; perhaps TRBD1 as D (7 bases). Trimming stripped 3 bases from V and 1 base from J, with 16 bases between. The CDR3 has 17 residues. The germline gives CDR1 KGHDR, CDR2 SFDVKD.

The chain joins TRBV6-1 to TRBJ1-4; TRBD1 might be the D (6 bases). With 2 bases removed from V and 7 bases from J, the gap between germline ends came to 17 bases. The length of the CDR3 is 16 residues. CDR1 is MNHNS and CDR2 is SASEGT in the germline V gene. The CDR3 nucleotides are TGTGCCAGCAGTGAACATTTTTGGACAGAAGGTGAAAAACTGTTTTTT. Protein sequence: CASSEHFWTEGEKLFF.

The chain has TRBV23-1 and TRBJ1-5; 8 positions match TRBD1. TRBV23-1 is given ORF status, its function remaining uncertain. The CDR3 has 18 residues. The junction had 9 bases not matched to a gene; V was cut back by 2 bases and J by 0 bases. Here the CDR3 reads CASSQRDRGWDSNQPQHF. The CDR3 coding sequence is TGCGCCAGCAGTCAACGAGACAGGGGTTGGGATAGCAATCAGCCCCAGCATTTT.

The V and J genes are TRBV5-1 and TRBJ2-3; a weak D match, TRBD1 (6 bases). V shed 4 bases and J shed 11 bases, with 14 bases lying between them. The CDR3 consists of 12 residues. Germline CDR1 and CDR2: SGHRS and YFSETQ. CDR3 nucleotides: TGCGCCAGCAGCCTCCCGGACAGCTGGCAGTATTTT. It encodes CASSLPDSWQYF.

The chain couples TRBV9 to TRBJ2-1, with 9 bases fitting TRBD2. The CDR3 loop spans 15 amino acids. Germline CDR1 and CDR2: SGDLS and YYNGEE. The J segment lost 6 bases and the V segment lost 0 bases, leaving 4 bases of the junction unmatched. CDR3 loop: CASSVGGAGGNEQFF. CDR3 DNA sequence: TGTGCCAGCAGCGTAGGGGGAGCGGGGGGCAATGAGCAGTTCTTC.

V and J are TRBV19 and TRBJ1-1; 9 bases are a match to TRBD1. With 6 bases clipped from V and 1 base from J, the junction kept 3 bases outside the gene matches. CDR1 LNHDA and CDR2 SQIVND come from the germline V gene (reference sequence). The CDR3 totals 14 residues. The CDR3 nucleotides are TGTGCCAGTAGGATACAGGGGGCGAACACTGAAGCTTTCTTT. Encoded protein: CASRIQGANTEAFF.